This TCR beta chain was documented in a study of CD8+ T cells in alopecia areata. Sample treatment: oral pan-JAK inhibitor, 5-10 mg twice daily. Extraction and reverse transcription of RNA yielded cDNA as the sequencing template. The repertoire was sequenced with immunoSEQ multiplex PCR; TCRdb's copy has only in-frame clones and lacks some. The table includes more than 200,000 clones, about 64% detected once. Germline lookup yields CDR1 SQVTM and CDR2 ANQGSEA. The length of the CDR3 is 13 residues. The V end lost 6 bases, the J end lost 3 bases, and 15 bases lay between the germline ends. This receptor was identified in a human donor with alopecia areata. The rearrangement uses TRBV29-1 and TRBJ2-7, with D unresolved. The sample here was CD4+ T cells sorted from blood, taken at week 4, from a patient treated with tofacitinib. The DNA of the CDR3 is TGCAGCGTCGGACCTCGTCGGTACTACGAGCAGTACTTC. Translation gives CSVGPRRYYEQYF.